The clone carrying this T cell receptor beta chain was recorded once. Sequencing was performed with immunoSEQ multiplex PCR; in TCRdb, only in-frame clones are kept and a portion is missing. The table records about 140,000 clones, more than 85% of them present only once. The sample comes from a study of blood T cell repertoires in COVID-19. The receptor comes from a human donor in a cohort sampled during active COVID-19. The sequenced material came from peripheral blood.

The DNA of the CDR3 is TGTGCCAGCAGTTTCGGACAGGGAGGGACCCAGTACTTC. This codes for CASSFGQGGTQYF. J is TRBJ2-5 and V is TRBV27; 8 nucleotides agree with TRBD1. Trimming at V came to 3 bases and at J to 7 bases, leaving 4 bases not matched to a gene. Germline-derived CDR1 and CDR2 are MNHEY and SMNVEV (reference sequence). CDR3 length: 13 residues.